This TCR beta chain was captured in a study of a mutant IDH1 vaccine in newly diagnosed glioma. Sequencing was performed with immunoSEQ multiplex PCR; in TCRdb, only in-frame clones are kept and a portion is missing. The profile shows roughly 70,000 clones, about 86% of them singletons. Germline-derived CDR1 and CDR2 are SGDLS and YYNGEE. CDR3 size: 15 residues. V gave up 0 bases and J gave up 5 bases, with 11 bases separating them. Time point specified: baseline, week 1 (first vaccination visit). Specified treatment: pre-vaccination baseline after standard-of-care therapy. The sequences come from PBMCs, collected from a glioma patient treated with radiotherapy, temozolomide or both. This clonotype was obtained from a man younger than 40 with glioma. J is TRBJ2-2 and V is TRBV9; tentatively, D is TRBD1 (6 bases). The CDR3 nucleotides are TGTGCCAGCAGCGTAGAGGCGAGGGGGACCGGGGAGCTGTTTTTT. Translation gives CASSVEARGTGELFF. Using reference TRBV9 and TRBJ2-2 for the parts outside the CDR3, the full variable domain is DSGVTQTPKHLITATGQRVTLRCSPRSGDLSVYWYQQSLDQGLQFLIQYYNGEERAKGNILERFSAQQFPDLHSELNLSSLELGDSALYFCASSVEARGTGELFFGEGSRLTVL.